This T cell receptor (beta chain) was identified in a study of T cell changes during pregnancy in multiple sclerosis. TCRdb's copy holds only in-frame clones and misses some; the assay was immunoSEQ multiplex PCR. The sample yields about 65,000 clones, over 80% seen once. By share, this clone counts as medium-sized (0.01 to 0.1%). The receptor comes from a female donor in good health, enrolled as a control in a pregnancy study. This material consisted of CD8+ T cells from peripheral blood mononuclear cells, taken in the third trimester of pregnancy.

For the CDR3, the DNA is TGTGCCAGCAGCCAAGTTTTACAGGAAGATCAGCCCCAGCATTTT. Its protein is CASSQVLQEDQPQHF. This chain joins TRBV4-2 and TRBJ1-5, with a weak D call TRBD1 (5 bases). Germline V CDR1 and CDR2: LGHNA, YNFKEQ. This CDR3 region has 15 residues. With 1 base removed from V and 5 bases from J, the gap between germline ends came to 12 bases.